A selection of T cell receptor beta chains follows, all from one sample in a study of T-cell reconstitution after alpha-beta-depleted transplantation in children. One entry per CDR3 protein, called by TCRdb with MiXCR from the PCR reads. The sample has hundreds of thousands of distinct CDR3 sequences, around 13% seen once; the top ten hold around 5.6%. The material sequenced was PBMCs from the stem cell graft donor, taken from the stem cell graft. The receptors were gathered from a human donor who donated a stem cell graft to a child with combined immunodeficiency. The conserved cysteine and the conserved F or W are not part of the CDR3 here.

j_call | v_call | cdr3_aa
TRBJ2-5 | TRBV11-3 | ASSPGQGRKTQY
TRBJ2-1 | TRBV4-2 | ASSQRLAVYNEQF
TRBJ2-5 | TRBV4-2 | ASSPGQQEETQY
TRBJ2-1 | TRBV12-3/TRBV12-4 | ASSLWLPNSSYNEQF
TRBJ2-7 | TRBV6-1 | ASSVVVRYEQY
TRBJ2-3 | TRBV3-1 | ASAGASGTDTQY
TRBJ1-3 | TRBV2 | ASSGTRPVYTIY
TRBJ1-6 | TRBV4-2 | ASSQETGGNSPLH
TRBJ1-6 | TRBV7-6 | ASSDRGTGNSPLH
TRBJ1-3 | TRBV20-1 | SARDHRSSGNTIY
TRBJ1-5 | TRBV6-2/TRBV6-3 | ASSYSSRFQPQH
TRBJ2-2 | TRBV15 | ATSPGQSNTGELF
TRBJ2-3 | TRBV18 | ASSPRRTSGTSTDTQY
TRBJ2-1 | TRBV7-9 | ASSPTSGRSSYNEQF
TRBJ2-1 | TRBV5-1 | ASRKNRDNEQF
TRBJ2-5 | TRBV18 | ASSTGETQY